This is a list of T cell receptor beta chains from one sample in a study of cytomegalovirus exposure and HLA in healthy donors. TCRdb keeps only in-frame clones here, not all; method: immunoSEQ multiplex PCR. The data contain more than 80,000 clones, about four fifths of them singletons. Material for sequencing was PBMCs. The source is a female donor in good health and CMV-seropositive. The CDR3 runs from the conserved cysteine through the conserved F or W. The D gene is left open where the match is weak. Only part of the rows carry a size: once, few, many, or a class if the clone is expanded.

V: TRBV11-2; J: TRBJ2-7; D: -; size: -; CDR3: CASRITRDNSYEQYF; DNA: TGTGCCAGCAGGATCACCCGGGACAACTCCTACGAGCAGTACTTC
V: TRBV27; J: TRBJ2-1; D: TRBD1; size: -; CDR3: CASSSYYDRAPRGNEQFF; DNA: TGTGCCAGCAGTTCGTACTACGATAGGGCGCCCAGGGGGAATGAGCAGTTCTTC
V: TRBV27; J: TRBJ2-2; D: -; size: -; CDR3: CASSDWTWNTGELFF; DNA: TGTGCCAGCAGTGACTGGACATGGAACACCGGGGAGCTGTTTTTT
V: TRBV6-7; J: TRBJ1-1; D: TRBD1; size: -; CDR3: CATYDRGLGDTEAFF; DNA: TGTGCCACCTATGACAGGGGGCTAGGGGACACTGAAGCTTTCTTT
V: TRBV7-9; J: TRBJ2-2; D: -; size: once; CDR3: CASSSDTGWWGDGELFF; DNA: TGTGCCAGCAGCTCCGACACGGGATGGTGGGGGGACGGGGAGCTGTTTTTT
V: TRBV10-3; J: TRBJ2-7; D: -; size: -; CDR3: CAISSGRKAPTYEQYF; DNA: TGTGCCATCAGTTCAGGGCGAAAAGCCCCCACCTACGAGCAGTACTTC
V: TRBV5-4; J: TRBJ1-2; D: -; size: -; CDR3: CASSSGYGYTF; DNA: TGTGCCAGCAGCTCAGGGTATGGCTACACCTTC
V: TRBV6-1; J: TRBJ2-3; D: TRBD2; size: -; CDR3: CASSEVGGPDTQYF; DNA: TGTGCCAGCAGTGAAGTGGGAGGGCCAGATACGCAGTATTTT
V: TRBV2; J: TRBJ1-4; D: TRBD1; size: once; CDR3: CASDRATNEKLFF; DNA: TGTGCCAGCGACAGGGCAACTAATGAAAAACTGTTTTTT
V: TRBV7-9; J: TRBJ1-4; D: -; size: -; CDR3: CASSLEPGAGEKLFF; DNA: TGTGCCAGCAGCTTAGAGCCAGGGGCGGGTGAAAAACTGTTTTTT
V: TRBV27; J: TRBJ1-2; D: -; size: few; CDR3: CASSPSRGLYGYTF; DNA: TGTGCCAGCAGTCCGTCTCGGGGACTCTATGGCTACACCTTC
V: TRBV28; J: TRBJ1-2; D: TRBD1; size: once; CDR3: CASRATGSYGYTF; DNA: TGTGCCAGCAGGGCGACAGGGAGCTATGGCTACACCTTC
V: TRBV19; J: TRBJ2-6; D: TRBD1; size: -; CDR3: CASSQGAVRSGANVLTF; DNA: TGTGCCAGTAGTCAGGGGGCCGTTCGCTCTGGGGCCAACGTCCTGACTTTC
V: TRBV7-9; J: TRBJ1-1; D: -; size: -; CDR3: CASSTDMTISRAFF; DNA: TGTGCCAGCAGCACCGACATGACGATAAGTAGAGCTTTCTTT
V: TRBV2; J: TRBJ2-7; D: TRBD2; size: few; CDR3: CASSRGVPEQYF; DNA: TGTGCCAGCAGTCGGGGGGTCCCCGAGCAGTACTTC
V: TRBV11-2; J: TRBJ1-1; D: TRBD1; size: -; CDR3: CASSPSDRGFTEAFF; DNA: TGTGCCAGCAGCCCGTCTGACAGGGGGTTCACTGAAGCTTTCTTT
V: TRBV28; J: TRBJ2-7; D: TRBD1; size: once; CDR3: CASSSPGQTTYEQYF; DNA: TGTGCCAGCAGTTCGCCGGGACAGACAACCTACGAGCAGTACTTC
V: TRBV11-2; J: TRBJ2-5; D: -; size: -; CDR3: CASSFTGWRVETQYF; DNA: TGTGCCAGCAGCTTTACGGGATGGCGGGTTGAGACCCAGTACTTC
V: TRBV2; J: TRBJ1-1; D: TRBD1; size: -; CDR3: CASSSGQGAPGTEAFF; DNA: TGTGCCAGCAGCTCCGGACAGGGGGCGCCGGGTACTGAAGCTTTCTTT
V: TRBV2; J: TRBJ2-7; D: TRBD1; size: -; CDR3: CASSDTGTGTYEQYF; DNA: TGTGCCAGCAGTGACACCGGGACAGGGACCTACGAGCAGTACTTC
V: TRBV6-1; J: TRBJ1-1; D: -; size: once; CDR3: CASNRGNTEAFF; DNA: TGTGCCAGCAACCGGGGGAACACTGAAGCTTTCTTT
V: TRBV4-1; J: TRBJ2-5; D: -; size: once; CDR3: CASSQDPGVQETQYF; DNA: TGCGCCAGCAGCCAAGATCCAGGGGTACAAGAGACCCAGTACTTC